This T cell receptor beta chain was profiled in a study of blood T cell repertoires in COVID-19. Germline CDR1 reads MNHEY; CDR2 reads SVGAGI. After removal of 7 bases from V and 9 bases from J, the junction contained 6 bases not matched to a gene. This CDR3 region has 12 residues. The method was immunoSEQ multiplex PCR; TCRdb's version includes in-frame clones alone and lacks a portion of them. Among about 100,000 clones listed, 88% were seen once. The rearrangement joins TRBV6-5 to TRBJ2-1; 7 bases fit TRBD2. The TCR comes from a human donor in a cohort sampled during active COVID-19. Sequencing was carried out using peripheral blood. CDR3 bases: TGTGCCAGCATCTCGTGGGAGGGTGAGCAGTTCTTC. This gives the protein CASISWEGEQFF.